This passage covers 22 T cell receptor beta chains from one sample sequenced in a study of blood T cell repertoires in COVID-19. Produced via immunoSEQ multiplex PCR; TCRdb's table is partial and in-frame only. The repertoire holds about 310,000 clones, with around 91% as singletons. Material: PBMCs or T cells enriched from blood (not recorded which). Source of these receptors: a woman aged 40 to 50 who had recovered from COVID-19.

J is TRBJ2-3 and V is TRBV7-9; the match to TRBD2 covers 7 bases. This CDR3 comprises 15 residues. The germline V gene has CDR1 SEHNR and CDR2 FQNEAQ (reference sequence). The trim removed 3 bases at V and 2 bases at J, leaving 5 bases unmatched. In DNA, the CDR3 is TGTGCCAGCAGCTTTGACCGGGGGGACACAGATACGCAGTATTTT. This gives the protein CASSFDRGDTDTQYF.

The V gene is TRBV5-1, the J gene TRBJ1-2; no clear D gene. Looked up from germline, CDR1 is SGHRS and CDR2 is YFSETQ. V gave up 0 bases and J gave up 4 bases, with 13 bases separating them. This CDR3 is built from 15 residues. DNA of the CDR3: TGCGCCAGCAGCTTGGACGCGGGGATGGTCTATGGCTACACCTTC. Translation gives CASSLDAGMVYGYTF.

V usage is TRBV6-2 or TRBV6-3 and J usage is TRBJ1-1; D is unresolved. The CDR3 runs to 12 residues. The V end was cut by 5 bases, the J end by 8 bases, with 12 bases between. Looked up from germline, CDR1 is MNHEY and CDR2 is SVGEGT. The CDR3 DNA is TGTGCCAGCAGTGCTACTGTAGTGGAAGCTTTCTTT. It yields the protein CASSATVVEAFF.

CDR3 amino acids: CASSAPPGIEQFF. Here the CDR3 DNA reads TGTGCCAGCAGCGCTCCCCCAGGGATTGAGCAGTTCTTC. This chain links TRBV9 with TRBJ2-1; possibly TRBD1 for D (5 bases). Trimming cost V 3 bases and J 9 bases, with 13 bases left between them. Germline V lookup: CDR1 SGDLS, CDR2 YYNGEE. This CDR3 has 13 amino acids.

This clone was counted a few times. The chain is built from TRBV6-5 and TRBJ2-1; 10 nucleotides align to TRBD1. The CDR3 runs 14 residues. Germline loops: CDR1 MNHEY, CDR2 SVGAGI. V shed 11 bases and J 6 bases; nucleotides not matched to a gene: 10. The CDR3 protein is CAGDRDRGSNEQFF. The CDR3 DNA is TGTGCCGGAGATAGGGACAGGGGCAGCAATGAGCAGTTCTTC.

The gene calls are TRBV7-3 and TRBJ2-1, with D possibly TRBD2 on 5 matching bases. CDR3 length: 16 amino acids. The V end lost 3 bases, the J end lost 0 bases, and 12 bases lay between the germline ends. Germline-derived CDR1 and CDR2 are SGHTA and FQGTGA. In DNA, the CDR3 is TGTGCCAGCAGCTTTGCCCGGGGAAGCTCCTACAATGAGCAGTTCTTC. It codes for CASSFARGSSYNEQFF.

This clone was found a few times. The chain carries TRBV7-2 and TRBJ1-2; 9 nucleotides agree with TRBD1. Germline lookup yields CDR1 SGHTA and CDR2 FQGNSA. The CDR3 extends over 17 amino acids. With V trimmed by 5 bases and J by 3 bases, 13 bases remained unmatched. CDR3 protein: CASSPRDRDPLYYGYTF. As DNA, the CDR3 is TGTGCCAGCAGCCCTAGGGACAGGGATCCCCTTTACTATGGCTACACCTTC. The complete variable domain, with remaining parts taken from reference TRBV7-2 and TRBJ1-2, reads GAGVSQSPSNKVTEKGKDVELRCDPISGHTALYWYRQSLGQGLEFLIYFQGNSAPDKSGLPSDRFSAERTGGSVSTLTIQRTQQEDSAVYLCASSPRDRDPLYYGYTFGSGTRLTVV.

The CDR3 nucleotides are TGTGCCAGCAGCGTAGTGGCTAGCCCCTACAATGAGCAGTTCTTC. It specifies CASSVVASPYNEQFF. The chain has TRBV9 and TRBJ2-1, with D tentatively TRBD2 (5 bases). This CDR3 comprises 15 residues. From germline, CDR1 is SGDLS and CDR2 YYNGEE. V shed 0 bases and J shed 2 bases, with 9 bases lying between them.

J is TRBJ2-7 and V is TRBV30; maybe TRBD2 (5 bases). Germline V gene lookup returns CDR1 GTSNPN and CDR2 SVGIG (reference sequence). The CDR3 covers 11 residues. V dropped 7 bases and J dropped 1 base, with 8 bases sitting between them. The CDR3 protein is CALRVSYEQYF. CDR3 in DNA: TGTGCCTTGCGGGTGTCCTACGAGCAGTACTTC.

V and J are TRBV7-9 and TRBJ1-1, with D tentatively TRBD1 (6 bases). V dropped 5 bases and J dropped 3 bases, with 13 bases sitting between them. This CDR3 spans 14 amino acids. Per the germline V gene, CDR1 is SEHNR and CDR2 is FQNEAQ (reference sequence). The CDR3 here is CASSLRPGDTEAFF. The CDR3 DNA sequence: TGTGCCAGCAGCCTAAGGCCAGGGGACACTGAAGCTTTCTTT.

V gene TRBV5-1 combines with J gene TRBJ2-6; D is unclear. The CDR3 consists of 15 residues. Per the germline V gene, CDR1 is SGHRS and CDR2 is YFSETQ. The ends were cut back, 1 base at V and 2 bases at J, with 7 bases in the middle. The CDR3 loop reads CASSLLGAGANVLTF. The CDR3 DNA reads TGCGCCAGCAGCTTGCTAGGCGCTGGGGCCAACGTCCTGACTTTC.

This clone has only a few counts. J is TRBJ1-5 and V is TRBV28, with D hard to call. This CDR3 region has 15 residues. The V end was cut by 2 bases, the J end by 7 bases, with 15 bases between. Germline loops: CDR1 MDHEN, CDR2 SYDVKM. The CDR3, as DNA: TGTGCCAGCAGTTTACAGGAGCGGACCGGGCAGCCCCAGCATTTT. As protein: CASSLQERTGQPQHF.

In nucleotides, the CDR3 is TGTGCCAGTAGGCGAACCCCGGGACAGGGTAATGAAAAACTGTTTTTT. It translates to CASRRTPGQGNEKLFF. The rearrangement links TRBV19 to TRBJ1-4; 9 bases line up with TRBD1. With V trimmed by 6 bases and J by 4 bases, 9 bases remained unmatched. Germline CDR1 is LNHDA and CDR2 is SQIVND (reference sequence). CDR3 size: 16 residues.

The genes are TRBV18 and TRBJ2-3; a weak D match, TRBD1 (5 bases). V lost 2 bases and J lost 1, with 7 bases in between. Germline CDR1 and CDR2: KGHSH and LQKENI. The CDR3 is made up of 14 amino acids. The CDR3 region is CASSPDRRTDTQYF. Written as DNA, the CDR3 is TGTGCCAGCTCACCAGACAGACGCACAGATACGCAGTATTTT.

The chain joins TRBV11-2 to TRBJ1-1; 7 nucleotides agree with TRBD1. The CDR3 extends over 14 amino acids. J lost 4 bases, V lost 6 bases, and 8 bases had no gene match. The germline V gene has CDR1 SGHAT and CDR2 FQNNGV. CDR3 amino acids: CASSPTTGTTEAFF. CDR3 nucleotides: TGTGCCAGCAGTCCAACGACAGGGACCACTGAAGCTTTCTTT.

V and J are TRBV2 and TRBJ1-2, with no clear D. The germline CDR1 and CDR2 sequences are SNHLY and FYNNEI. V lost 0 bases and J 0 bases, leaving 14 bases between the germline ends. The CDR3 extends over 17 amino acids. The CDR3 protein is CASSEAGVRGTNYGYTF. The DNA of the CDR3 is TGTGCCAGCAGTGAAGCGGGAGTCCGGGGAACTAACTATGGCTACACCTTC.

The rearrangement joins TRBV6-5 to TRBJ2-7; perhaps TRBD2 as D (5 bases). Germline loops: CDR1 MNHEY, CDR2 SVGAGI. CDR3 length: 14 residues. Trimming pared 6 bases from V and 6 bases from J, leaving 18 bases between. CDR3 loop: CASRARGPPSEQYF. CDR3 nucleotide sequence: TGTGCCAGCAGGGCCCGAGGGCCTCCGAGCGAGCAGTACTTC.

The V gene is TRBV7-2, the J gene TRBJ1-2; D is possibly TRBD1 (6 bases). Trimming shortened V by 5 bases and J by 4 bases, and 14 bases separated the two germline ends. Germline V gene data show CDR1 as SGHTA and CDR2 as FQGNSA. The CDR3 is 14 amino acids. The CDR3 DNA reads TGTGCCAGCAGCCCCGGGACAAGGGCCTATGGCTACACCTTC. Translated: CASSPGTRAYGYTF.

J is TRBJ1-1 and V is TRBV5-6, with a weak D call TRBD1 (6 bases). There are 14 residues in the CDR3. The V and J ends lost 6 bases and 0 bases respectively, with 12 bases between them. Germline CDR1 reads SGHDT; CDR2 reads YYEEEE. The CDR3 reads CASTIGDMNTEAFF. CDR3 coding DNA: TGTGCCAGCACCATAGGGGACATGAACACTGAAGCTTTCTTT.

This clone was observed once. The CDR3 reads CASSARVLAGANEQFF. CDR3 bases: TGTGCCAGCAGTGCAAGAGTATTAGCGGGAGCCAATGAGCAGTTCTTC. V and J are TRBV2 and TRBJ2-1; 9 nucleotides agree with TRBD2. Looked up from germline, CDR1 is SNHLY and CDR2 is FYNNEI. V shed 4 bases, J shed 6 bases, and the junction held 10 bases outside the gene matches. CDR3 length: 16 amino acids.

The V and J genes are TRBV5-6 and TRBJ2-3; 8 bases are shared with TRBD2. The V and J ends lost 4 bases and 0 bases, in that order; junction bases with no gene match: 7. The CDR3 runs to 16 residues. Germline CDR1 is SGHDT and CDR2 is YYEEEE. CDR3 nucleotide sequence: TGTGCCAGCAGCCCCGACGGGGGGGTTAGCACAGATACGCAGTATTTT. Translation: CASSPDGGVSTDTQYF.

The chain employs TRBV6-5 and TRBJ1-2, with TRBD1 identical over 8 bases. J gave up 5 bases and V 8 bases, and 13 bases lay outside the gene matches. CDR3 length: 15 residues. Germline V gene lookup returns CDR1 MNHEY and CDR2 SVGAGI. CDR3 in amino acids: CASSWGFTGGYGYTF. In nucleotides, the CDR3 is TGTGCCAGCTCCTGGGGATTTACAGGGGGGTATGGCTACACCTTC.